Here is one T cell receptor beta chain with its context. This record belongs to a study of cytomegalovirus exposure and HLA in healthy donors. Germline loops: CDR1 LNHDA, CDR2 SQIVND (reference sequence). V lost 8 bases and J lost 5; bases outside the gene matches: 7. The CDR3 consists of 14 residues. 60 Vbeta and 13 Jbeta primers were used in PCR. Libraries were prepared by immunoSEQ multiplex PCR; TCRdb keeps only in-frame clonotypes and omits some of them. The table lists roughly 90,000 clones, approximately 84% of them singletons. V usage is TRBV19 and J usage is TRBJ2-2, with TRBD1 matching 8 bases. This sequence was found in a man between 18 and 35 years old in good health and CMV-seronegative. What was sequenced was PBMCs. CDR3 in DNA: TGTGCCAGTTGGACAGGGATAGCAACCGGGGAGCTGTTTTTT. It yields the protein CASWTGIATGELFF.